The T cell receptor (beta chain) under discussion was sequenced for a study of blood T cell repertoires in COVID-19 (TCRdb year 2020). About the full investigation: Samples covering the acute and convalescent phases of COVID-19 were provided by collaborators in the United States, Italy and Spain. The prospective study material was composed of cDNA or gDNA derived from T cells, B-cell-depleted T cells, or PBMCs. The dataset comprised deeply sampled blood TCRbeta repertoires from subjects exposed to, actively infected with, or recovered from COVID-19. The repertoires were released in a freely available public database intended as a resource for research on the immune response to SARS-CoV-2. Samples came from the ongoing ImmuneRACE study (first 160 participants) plus 1,254 subjects from 6 global collaborators. Sample metadata almost always included a de-identified subject ID, COVID-19 status, age in years and sex. HLA class I and class II types, where available, came from metadata supplied by the sample provider rather than from assay-based typing.

There are 12 amino acids in the CDR3, from cysteine to phenylalanine inclusive. The kept DNA is CDR3 alone, 36 bases in frame from the first base. The germline V gene provides CDR1 SQVTM and CDR2 ANQGSEA. Trimming costs V 6 bases and J 6 bases, and their ends lie 12 bases apart. On the study overall, not on this receptor specifically: Clinical and demographic metadata were provided uncurated, with the amount varying by source and participant.

Worth noting for this clone: What antigen it recognizes has not been identified. No much larger clone is present one base from it, and per-base qualities are unavailable.

Enrolling through a virtual design, the prospective study's participants ranged in age from roughly 18 to 90 years and lived across 24 United States geographic areas. In the prospective study, cohorts were assigned on the basis of participant-reported clinical history obtained from a screening survey and a study questionnaire. ImmuneRACE Cohort 3 recovered participants were defined by two consecutive negative NP/OP PCR tests, healthcare professional clearance, or symptom resolution. Mobile phlebotomists in the prospective study collected whole blood, serum and a nasopharyngeal or oropharyngeal swab from every participant. Over an approximately 2-month period, participants in the prospective study had the option of providing additional blood draws and questionnaires. Before DNA extraction, prospective study blood samples were shipped either frozen or at room temperature. The immunoSEQ Assay, a bias-controlled multiplex PCR, was used to amplify TCRbeta CDR3 regions from genomic DNA. Concerning the study's data processing: Nucleated cell counts per sample were estimated from amplification of reference gene primers within the assay. Sequence reads were collapsed and filtered to measure the absolute abundance of every unique TCRbeta CDR3 rearrangement. Productive Simpson clonality was computed per sample as the square root of Simpson's diversity index over productive rearrangements. The source is immuneACCESS, and TCRdb retained only in-frame sequences with V and J called. Part of the clones is not carried over; for the studies checked, unresolved V genes explain less than half of this, and the remainder is unexplained. Clone size and the V and J calls come from that table; the DNA yielded D and trimming. The sample contains about 160,000 clones, 75% to 90% of them found a single time. More than 3% of the sample lies in the top ten.

This TCR was sampled from a woman aged 60 to 75 who had recovered from COVID-19. The rearrangement joined TRBV29-1 to TRBJ2-1; the D gene is perhaps TRBD2, on 6 matching bases. Input material: PBMCs or T cells enriched from blood (not recorded which). The bases are TGCAGCGTCGGACTACCTTCCAATGAGCAGTTCTTC. Protein translation: CSVGLPSNEQFF.